The source of this TCR beta chain is a study of graft-versus-host responses after intestinal transplantation. Study information: Recipients had multivisceral, liver-intestinal, or isolated intestinal transplants.

Libraries were prepared by immunoSEQ multiplex PCR; TCRdb keeps only in-frame clonotypes and omits some of them. The sample contains 130,000 or so clones, 85% to 95% of which appear only once. The CDR3 covers 15 residues. From germline, CDR1 is KGHSH and CDR2 LQKENI. Trimming removed 3 bases from V and 0 bases from J; junction bases left unmatched: 4. Comments on this clone: What it recognizes is unknown.

This specimen was unstimulated CD4+ T cells sorted from spleen or lymph node cells, taken before intestinal transplant. The source is a human donor who received an intestinal transplant. The chain employs TRBV18 and TRBJ2-7; 8 bases fit TRBD1. The CDR3 loop reads CASSPSTGASYEQYF. CDR3 nucleotides: TGTGCCAGCTCACCTTCGACAGGGGCCTCCTACGAGCAGTACTTC.